This T cell receptor (beta chain) is drawn from a study of T cells after somatic rescue of genetic block. Repertoires were generated with immunoSEQ multiplex PCR, while TCRdb's copy carries only in-frame clones and drops some. This sample has more than 10,000 clones, with around 70% found just once. The germline V and J ends were trimmed by 6 bases and 3 bases, with 12 bases remaining between them. This CDR3 spans 14 amino acids. From germline, CDR1 is MNHEY and CDR2 SMNVEV (reference sequence). In this sample, this clone turned up once. The chain recombines TRBV27 with TRBJ2-1; D might be TRBD1 (6 bases). The sample comprised peripheral blood mononuclear cells (PBMCs). This TCR derives from a boy younger than 18. CDR3 sequence reads: CASSYLDSYNEQFF. In nucleotides, the CDR3 is TGTGCCAGCAGCTATTTGGACAGCTACAATGAGCAGTTCTTC.